This T cell receptor beta chain was documented in a study of blood T cell repertoires in COVID-19. Across the study: From the United States, Italy and Spain came samples of acute and convalescent COVID-19. Sample material is recorded as cDNA or gDNA derived from T cells, B-cell-depleted T cells, or PBMCs.

Authors' analysis steps: Counts of nucleated cells, estimated from reference gene primer amplification, were obtained. Sequenced by immunoSEQ multiplex PCR; TCRdb stores in-frame clones only, minus some. V and J calls and clone size come straight from that table; D and trimming were deduced from the DNA. This sample has 350,000 to 550,000 clones, with roughly 87% found just once. This clone was counted a few times. The V gene's germline CDR1 is SEHNR and CDR2 FQNEAQ (reference sequence). This CDR3 is 15 amino acids long. With 1 base clipped from V and 7 bases from J, the junction kept 8 bases outside the gene matches.

This clonotype was obtained from a woman under 30 with acute COVID-19. The source material was PBMCs or T cells enriched from blood (not recorded which). The chain employs TRBV7-9 and TRBJ2-7, with TRBD2 matching 9 bases. The CDR3 spells CASSLGASGTREQYF. In nucleotides, the CDR3 is TGTGCCAGCAGCTTAGGGGCTAGCGGGACCCGGGAGCAGTACTTC.